These 5 T cell receptor beta chains were all obtained from the same sample, sequenced in a study of PD-1 blockade in classical Hodgkin lymphoma. All patients relapsed after autologous stem cell transplantation, and brentuximab vedotin exposure varied. Assay used: immunoSEQ multiplex PCR; TCRdb lists only in-frame clones, some missing. The sample lists about 58,000 clones; 85% to 90% were seen once. This material consisted of peripheral blood mononuclear cells (PBMCs), taken before the second cycle of nivolumab. These receptor sequences come from a human donor with classical Hodgkin lymphoma.

V is TRBV6-6 and J is TRBJ1-6; D remains ambiguous. The CDR3 is 13 residues long. CDR1 and CDR2 (germline): MNHNY, SVGAGI (reference sequence). V gave up 6 bases and J gave up 10 bases, with 13 bases separating them. The CDR3: CASSPILKSPLHF. CDR3 nucleotides: TGTGCCAGCAGCCCCATCCTAAAATCACCCCTCCACTTT.

In DNA, the CDR3 is TGTGCCAGCAGCTGGGCGGACTATGGCTACACCTTC. This sequence encodes CASSWADYGYTF. The genes are TRBV7-8 and TRBJ1-2; no definite D call. Germline V lookup: CDR1 SGHVS, CDR2 FQNEAQ. The CDR3 is 12 residues long. V was cut by 4 bases and J by 3 bases, with 6 bases left in between.

The V call is TRBV7-9, the J call TRBJ2-5; weak D call: TRBD1 (6 bases). CDR3 length: 13 amino acids. V dropped 2 bases and J dropped 5 bases, with 9 bases sitting between them. Germline values: CDR1 SEHNR, CDR2 FQNEAQ (reference sequence). The DNA for the CDR3 is TGTGCCAGCAGCTTAAGGGGGTTGGAGACCCAGTACTTC. Protein sequence: CASSLRGLETQYF.

V usage is TRBV28 and J usage is TRBJ2-1; D possibly uses TRBD1 or TRBD2 (6 bases each). The length of the CDR3 is 15 residues. V was cut by 5 bases and J by 9 bases, with 20 bases left in between. Germline values: CDR1 MDHEN, CDR2 SYDVKM. CDR3 DNA: TGTGCCAGCAGTCGAATGGGGGGCGGTGCGGGTGAGCAGTTCTTC. This codes for CASSRMGGGAGEQFF.

J is TRBJ2-6 and V is TRBV29-1; perhaps D is TRBD1 or TRBD2 (6 bases each). The CDR3 spans 16 residues. The germline CDR1 and CDR2 sequences are SQVTM and ANQGSEA. Trimming cost V 6 bases and J 2 bases, with 17 bases left between them. The CDR3: CSVLLLGGPGANVLTF. The CDR3 region has the DNA TGCAGCGTCCTCCTACTCGGGGGCCCTGGGGCCAACGTCCTGACTTTC.